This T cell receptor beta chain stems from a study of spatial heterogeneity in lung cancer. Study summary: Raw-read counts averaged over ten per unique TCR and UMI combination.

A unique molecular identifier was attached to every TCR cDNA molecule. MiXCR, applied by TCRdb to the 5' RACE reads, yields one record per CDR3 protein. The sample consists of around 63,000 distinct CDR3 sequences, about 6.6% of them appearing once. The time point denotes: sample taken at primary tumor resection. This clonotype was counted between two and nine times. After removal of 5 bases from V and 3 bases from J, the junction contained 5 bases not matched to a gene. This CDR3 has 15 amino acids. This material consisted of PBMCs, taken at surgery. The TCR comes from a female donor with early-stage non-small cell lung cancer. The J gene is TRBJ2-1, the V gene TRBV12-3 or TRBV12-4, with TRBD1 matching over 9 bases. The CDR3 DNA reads TGTGCCAGCAGTCCCGGGACAGGGAACTACAATGAGCAGTTCTTC. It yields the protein CASSPGTGNYNEQFF.